The next 5 T cell receptor beta chains were all read from a single sample in a study of T cell responses to AZD1222 COVID-19 vaccine. Method: immunoSEQ multiplex PCR; TCRdb's copy keeps in-frame clones and lacks some. The sample consists of some 92,000 clones, 91% of them appearing once. The specimen was peripheral blood, collected on day 0 of AZD1222 vaccination. The receptors stem from an adult in good health.

This clone appeared a single time. Written as DNA, the CDR3 is TGTGCCAGCAGCCGGGATGACATTCAGTACTTC. Translated: CASSRDDIQYF. The chain recombines TRBV3-1 (or the pseudogene TRBV3-2) with TRBJ2-4; no firm D call. The CDR3 sequence is 11 residues long. The germline V gene has CDR1 LGHDT and CDR2 YNNKEL (reference sequence). Trimming took 4 bases from V and 8 from J, leaving 6 bases between them.

The chain joins TRBV15 to TRBJ2-7; a weak D match, TRBD2 (5 bases). Trimming removed 1 base at V and 1 base at J, with 5 bases between. In germline, CDR1 is LNHNV, CDR2 YYDKDF (reference sequence). The CDR3 loop spans 13 amino acids. The CDR3 sequence is CATSRGTSYEQYF. The CDR3 nucleotides read TGTGCCACCAGCAGAGGGACTTCCTACGAGCAGTACTTC.

The chain employs TRBV11-2 and TRBJ2-7; D is undetermined. Germline V gives CDR1 SGHAT, CDR2 FQNNGV. The CDR3 extends over 15 amino acids. The V end lost 5 bases, the J end lost 5 bases, and 19 bases lay between the germline ends. In DNA form, the CDR3 reads TGTGCCAGCAGCCCGACCCGGGTGTTCGGCCACGAGCAGTACTTC. This encodes CASSPTRVFGHEQYF.

The chain uses TRBV5-1 and TRBJ2-2; possibly TRBD2 for D (5 bases). Germline loops: CDR1 SGHRS, CDR2 YFSETQ. The CDR3 contains 15 residues. Trimming took off 5 bases at V and 1 base at J, with 12 bases between the two ends. The CDR3 nucleotides are TGCGCCAGCAGTTCACTAGTTCGGAACACCGGGGAGCTGTTTTTT. It codes for CASSSLVRNTGELFF.

The gene calls are TRBV12-3 or TRBV12-4 and TRBJ2-7; D might be TRBD1 (6 bases). The CDR3 covers 13 residues. V gave up 3 bases and J gave up 2 bases, with 8 bases separating them. In nucleotides, the CDR3 is TGTGCCAGCAGTTTTGGACAGACCTACGAGCAGTACTTC. Encoded protein: CASSFGQTYEQYF.